Listed here are 27 T cell receptor beta chains from one sample, sequenced in a study of response to subunit inactivated influenza vaccine. Via MiXCR, TCRdb re-called the RT-PCR reads, giving one row per CDR3 protein. This table holds about 580,000 distinct CDR3 sequences, around 15% found once. The source was PBMCs from blood, collected 12 days after vaccination. These TCRs come from a man in his fifties who received an inactivated influenza vaccine.

The table lists this clonotype with a few counts. The gene calls are TRBV28 and TRBJ1-4; 8 bases line up with TRBD1. Losses at the gene ends were 3 bases for V and 10 bases for J; bases not matched to a gene: 7. Germline V gene sequence: CDR1 MDHEN, CDR2 SYDVKM. CDR3 length: 14 residues. The CDR3 bases are TGTGCCAGCAGTTTCCGGACGCAGGGGGCAAAACTGTTTTTT. Translation gives CASSFRTQGAKLFF.

In this sample, this clonotype turned up many times. In DNA, the CDR3 is TGTGCCAGCAGGCCGATCACGGGATCGAACTATGGCTACACCTTC. Its protein product is CASRPITGSNYGYTF. This sequence joins TRBV12-3 or TRBV12-4 and TRBJ1-2; D remains ambiguous. The CDR3 has 15 residues. The V and J ends lost 6 bases and 2 bases respectively, with 16 bases between them.

V and J are TRBV27 and TRBJ1-5, with a tentative D call TRBD1 (5 bases). Trimming cost V 2 bases and J 8 bases, with 16 bases left between them. Germline lookup yields CDR1 MNHEY and CDR2 SMNVEV (reference sequence). The CDR3 is 15 amino acids. CDR3 sequence (DNA): TGTGCCAGCAGTTTAAGGTTTGGCAGGGTCGAGCCCCAGCATTTT. This gives the protein CASSLRFGRVEPQHF.

The rearrangement uses TRBV7-2 and TRBJ2-7; D remains unclear. The CDR3 spans 15 residues. V lost 5 bases, J lost 0 bases, and 14 bases lay in between. The germline CDR1 and CDR2 sequences are SGHTA and FQGNSA. The CDR3 DNA reads TGTGCCAGCAGCCCCTACTTCTCATCCTCCTACGAGCAGTACTTC. This encodes CASSPYFSSSYEQYF. Based on the CDR3 plus reference TRBV7-2 and TRBJ2-7, the full variable domain is GAGVSQSPSNKVTEKGKDVELRCDPISGHTALYWYRQSLGQGLEFLIYFQGNSAPDKSGLPSDRFSAERTGGSVSTLTIQRTQQEDSAVYLCASSPYFSSSYEQYFGPGTRLTVT.

This clonotype was seen a few times. This chain uses TRBV28 with TRBJ1-1; TRBD1 matches 10 bases. The junction had 6 bases not matched to a gene; V was cut back by 1 base and J by 4 bases. This CDR3 contains 16 residues. Germline V gene lookup returns CDR1 MDHEN and CDR2 SYDVKM. The CDR3 coding sequence is TGTGCCAGCAGTTTATTACCCGGACAGGGGGTCACTGAAGCTTTCTTT. It encodes CASSLLPGQGVTEAFF.

The sample holds many counts of this clonotype. The genes are TRBV5-1 and TRBJ2-3, with 8 bases lining up with TRBD2. The CDR3 consists of 19 residues. Trimming removed 0 bases from V and 1 base from J; junction bases left unmatched: 13. Germline lookup yields CDR1 SGHRS and CDR2 YFSETQ. The CDR3 is CASSLGPGTGTRRTDTQYF. In DNA form, the CDR3 reads TGCGCCAGCAGCTTGGGGCCTGGGACCGGGACTAGGCGCACAGATACGCAGTATTTT.

This clonotype was detected a few times. V and J are TRBV28 and TRBJ2-3; D gene ambiguous. V was clipped by 1 base and J by 0 bases, with 8 bases between them. The CDR3 has 15 amino acids. Germline V gives CDR1 MDHEN, CDR2 SYDVKM. In DNA, the CDR3 is TGTGCCAGCAGTTTATCAGCCTCTAGCACAGATACGCAGTATTTT. This codes for CASSLSASSTDTQYF. The variable domain in full, with the rest retrieved from reference TRBV28 and TRBJ2-3, is DVKVTQSSRYLVKRTGEKVFLECVQDMDHENMFWYRQDPGLGLRLIYFSYDVKMKEKGDIPEGYSVSREKKERFSLILESASTNQTSMYLCASSLSASSTDTQYFGPGTRLTVL.

This clonotype came up many times. The chain links TRBV28 to TRBJ2-3; D is possibly TRBD1 (5 bases). CDR1 and CDR2 from the germline V gene are MDHEN and SYDVKM. V lost 8 bases to trimming and J lost 2 bases, with 17 bases between them. The CDR3 has 15 residues. This CDR3 reads CASLDRQTNTDTQYF. As DNA, the CDR3 is TGTGCCAGCCTCGATAGACAGACGAACACAGATACGCAGTATTTT.

This clonotype was observed a handful of times. This chain links TRBV7-2 with TRBJ1-6; D remains ambiguous. V lost 0 bases, J lost 7 bases, and 7 bases lay in between. The length of the CDR3 is 14 residues. Per germline, CDR1 SGHTA and CDR2 FQGNSA. The CDR3 region is CASSLALQNSPLHF. DNA of the CDR3: TGTGCCAGCAGCTTAGCGCTTCAGAATTCACCCCTCCACTTT.

This clonotype showed up just a few times. The V call is TRBV29-1, the J call TRBJ2-7; 8 positions match TRBD1. Trimming removed 4 bases from V and 9 bases from J; junction bases left unmatched: 11. Per germline, CDR1 SQVTM and CDR2 ANQGSEA. This CDR3 contains 13 residues. The CDR3 is CSVGQGPGEAQYF. The CDR3 DNA follows: TGCAGCGTTGGACAGGGGCCCGGGGAGGCGCAGTACTTC.

This sequence joins TRBV18 and TRBJ1-1; D is perhaps TRBD1 (6 bases). Trimming stripped 0 bases from V and 7 bases from J, with 15 bases between. Germline V gene data show CDR1 as KGHSH and CDR2 as LQKENI. The CDR3 spans 15 residues. As DNA, the CDR3 is TGTGCCAGCTCACCACCTACTGGGGGGCAGGGTGAAGCTTTCTTT. This encodes CASSPPTGGQGEAFF.

A few counts support this clonotype. The chain uses TRBV7-8 and TRBJ2-7; D is unclear. The V gene lost 1 base and the J gene lost 7 bases, with 11 bases spanning the gap. The CDR3 is 13 residues long. Germline V lookup: CDR1 SGHVS, CDR2 FQNEAQ. In nucleotides, the CDR3 is TGTGCCAGCAGCTTAGGTGCCCCCAGGGAGCAGTACTTC. Amino acids: CASSLGAPREQYF.

The chain uses TRBV18 and TRBJ2-7; weak D call: TRBD2 (5 bases). CDR1 KGHSH and CDR2 LQKENI come from the germline V gene. Trimming removed 4 bases at V and 3 bases at J, with 10 bases between. The CDR3 totals 13 residues. The CDR3 nucleotides are TGTGCCAGCTCACGAGCGGTGAACTACGAGCAGTACTTC. Encoded protein: CASSRAVNYEQYF.

This clonotype was counted between two and nine times. This chain uses TRBV12-3 or TRBV12-4 with TRBJ1-1; TRBD1 matches at 9 bases. With 6 bases clipped from V and 10 bases from J, the junction kept 6 bases outside the gene matches. This CDR3 has 12 residues. The CDR3 DNA is TGTGCCAGCAGCCAGGGACAGGGAGGAGCTTTCTTT. Translated, it gives CASSQGQGGAFF.

The chain has TRBV7-2 and TRBJ2-2; D is unclear. The CDR3 is made up of 14 amino acids. Trimming removed 4 bases at V and 5 bases at J, with 11 bases between. Germline CDR1 reads SGHTA; CDR2 reads FQGNSA. The CDR3 DNA reads as TGTGCCAGCAGCTGGCAGAAACTGACCGGGGAGCTGTTTTTT. This translates into CASSWQKLTGELFF.

The gene calls are TRBV12-3 or TRBV12-4 and TRBJ2-7, with 7 bases fitting TRBD2. The CDR3 is 12 residues long. V dropped 2 bases and J dropped 9; count of bases not matched to a gene: 4. The CDR3 sequence is CASSLHGEGQYF. CDR3 bases: TGTGCCAGCAGTTTACACGGGGAGGGGCAGTACTTC.

This rearrangement joins TRBV19 to TRBJ2-6; D is perhaps TRBD2 (5 bases). Germline V gives CDR1 LNHDA, CDR2 SQIVND (reference sequence). The length of the CDR3 is 16 residues. V lost 7 bases and J lost 2, with 15 bases in between. CDR3 residues: CASNPGKGTGANVLTF. The CDR3 DNA sequence: TGTGCCAGTAACCCGGGGAAAGGTACTGGGGCCAACGTCCTGACTTTC.

Ten or more counts support this clonotype. The chain couples TRBV6-1 to TRBJ1-5, with unresolved D. CDR3 length: 13 amino acids. The ends were cut back, 1 base at V and 4 bases at J, with 5 bases in the middle. The germline V gene has CDR1 MNHNS and CDR2 SASEGT. The CDR3 sequence is CASSEVGNQPQHF. Here the CDR3 DNA reads TGTGCCAGCAGTGAAGTGGGGAATCAGCCCCAGCATTTT.

This sequence joins TRBV11-2 and TRBJ2-1; TRBD2 is a possible D gene (5 bases). The V gene lost 6 bases and the J gene lost 0 bases, with 15 bases spanning the gap. CDR1 and CDR2 from the germline V gene are SGHAT and FQNNGV. The CDR3 covers 16 residues. The CDR3 nucleotides are TGTGCCAGCAGGGATGGACTGGTAGGCTCCTACAATGAGCAGTTCTTC. Residues: CASRDGLVGSYNEQFF.

This clonotype was counted between two and nine times. The CDR3 nucleotides read TGTGCCAGCAGTTTGGTTAGCGGGAGGGCTTTCGGGGAGCTGTTTTTT. Its translation is CASSLVSGRAFGELFF. The chain recombines TRBV27 with TRBJ2-2; the match to TRBD2 covers 11 bases. This CDR3 contains 16 residues. With V trimmed by 3 bases and J by 7 bases, 7 bases remained unmatched. Germline lookup yields CDR1 MNHEY and CDR2 SMNVEV (reference sequence).

The chain has TRBV18 and TRBJ1-5; perhaps TRBD1 as D (5 bases). From germline, CDR1 is KGHSH and CDR2 LQKENI. The CDR3 runs 14 residues. The V end was cut by 3 bases, the J end by 2 bases, with 8 bases between. CDR3 nucleotides: TGTGCCAGCTCACCCAGGGAGGGCAATCAGCCCCAGCATTTT. This encodes CASSPREGNQPQHF. Filled out from reference TRBV18 and TRBJ1-5, the complete variable domain reads NAGVMQNPRHLVRRRGQEARLRCSPMKGHSHVYWYRQLPEEGLKFMVYLQKENIIDESGMPKERFSAEFPKEGPSILRIQQVVRGDSAAYFCASSPREGNQPQHFGDGTRLSIL.

This clonotype has a handful of counts. The rearrangement links TRBV20-1 to TRBJ2-5; 7 bases align to TRBD1. With V trimmed by 5 bases and J by 5 bases, 8 bases remained unmatched. Per germline, CDR1 DFQATT and CDR2 SNEGSKA (reference sequence). The CDR3 sequence is 13 residues long. This chain's CDR3 is CSADWDSRETQYF. CDR3 DNA sequence: TGCAGTGCTGATTGGGACAGTAGGGAGACCCAGTACTTC.

This clonotype was counted only a few times. V is TRBV15 and J is TRBJ2-1, with 7 bases lining up with TRBD1. The CDR3 is made up of 16 amino acids. V lost 1 base, J lost 5 bases, and 8 bases stayed unmatched. Germline V lookup: CDR1 LNHNV, CDR2 YYDKDF (reference sequence). CDR3 amino acids: CATSRGAAGGNNEQFF. The CDR3 DNA is TGTGCCACCAGCAGAGGCGCGGCAGGGGGTAACAATGAGCAGTTCTTC.

The J gene is TRBJ2-5, the V gene TRBV11-2; D remains ambiguous. V was pared by 1 base and J by 5 bases, with 8 bases between. The CDR3 consists of 13 residues. Per the germline V gene, CDR1 is SGHAT and CDR2 is FQNNGV. The chain's CDR3 is CASSLVYGETQYF. For the CDR3, the DNA is TGTGCCAGCAGCTTAGTGTATGGGGAGACCCAGTACTTC.

The V gene is TRBV5-1, the J gene TRBJ1-1, with TRBD1 identical over 7 bases. Losses at the gene ends were 5 bases for V and 5 bases for J; bases not matched to a gene: 6. Germline CDR1 is SGHRS and CDR2 is YFSETQ. The length of the CDR3 is 13 residues. CDR3 nucleotides: TGCGCCAGCAGTATTTCAGGGGGGACTGAAGCTTTCTTT. It codes for CASSISGGTEAFF. Looking up the rest from reference TRBV5-1 and TRBJ1-1 gives the full variable domain: KAGVTQTPRYLIKTRGQQVTLSCSPISGHRSVSWYQQTPGQGLQFLFEYFSETQRNKGNFPGRFSGRQFSNSRSEMNVSTLELGDSALYLCASSISGGTEAFFGQGTRLTVV.

As concerns this clonotype: Since no conserved phenylalanine or tryptophan closes the CDR3, a read error is the likely cause. No DNA is shown, since the ends of the CDR3 on it are uncertain; the CDR3 is the one TCRdb lists. The chain links TRBV11-2 to TRBJ2-1; the table names TRBD2, a call not compared with the DNA. The CDR3 sequence runs 12 residues, both termini included. CDR1 is SGHAT and CDR2 is FQNNGV in the germline V gene. The CDR3 is CASSLPGLPALI.

This clonotype was seen more than once but under ten times. The rearrangement links TRBV20-1 to TRBJ2-5; no firm D call. Germline-derived CDR1 and CDR2 are DFQATT and SNEGSKA (reference sequence). The CDR3 has 12 amino acids. Trimming stripped 3 bases from V and 3 bases from J, with 8 bases between. CDR3 protein: CSASREKETQYF. For the CDR3, the DNA is TGCAGTGCTAGTCGAGAAAAAGAGACCCAGTACTTC.